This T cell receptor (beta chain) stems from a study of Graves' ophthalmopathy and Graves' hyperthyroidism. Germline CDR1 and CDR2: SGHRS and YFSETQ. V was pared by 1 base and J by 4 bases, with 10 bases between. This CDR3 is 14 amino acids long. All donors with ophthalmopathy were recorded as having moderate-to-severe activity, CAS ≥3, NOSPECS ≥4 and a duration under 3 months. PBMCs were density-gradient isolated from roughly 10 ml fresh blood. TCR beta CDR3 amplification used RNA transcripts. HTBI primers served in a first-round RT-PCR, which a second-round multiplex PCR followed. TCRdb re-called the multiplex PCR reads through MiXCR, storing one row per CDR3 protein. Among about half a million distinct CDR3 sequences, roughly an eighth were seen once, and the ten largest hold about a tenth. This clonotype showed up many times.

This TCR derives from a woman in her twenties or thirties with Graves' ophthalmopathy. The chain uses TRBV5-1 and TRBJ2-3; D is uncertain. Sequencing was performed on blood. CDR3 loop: CASSLFSISDTQYF. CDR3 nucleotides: TGCGCCAGCAGCTTGTTCAGTATCTCAGATACGCAGTATTTT.